What follows are 5 T cell receptor beta chains derived from one specimen sequenced in a study of spatial heterogeneity in lung cancer. Study results and caveats: For expanded intratumoral alpha and beta TCRs, counts tracked tumor mutation counts.

The time point: sample taken at primary tumor resection. TCRdb re-called the 5' RACE reads through MiXCR, storing one row per CDR3 protein. The profile shows around 7,500 distinct CDR3 sequences, about an eighth of them singletons. Their cognate antigens are unknown. The source was lung tumor tissue, collected at surgery. The receptors derive from a male donor with early-stage non-small cell lung cancer.

This clonotype ranks as medium-sized. This beta chain turned up in a library designed for alpha chains; as an off-target read, its abundance says little. The V and J genes are TRBV3-1 and TRBJ2-7; 8 nucleotides align to TRBD2. The germline V gene encodes CDR1 LGHDT and CDR2 YNNKEL (reference sequence). The CDR3 consists of 18 residues. The trim removed 1 base at V and 6 bases at J, leaving 17 bases unmatched. Here the CDR3 DNA reads TGTGCCAGCAGCCAAGTTAGGAGCGGGGGCAGGACCGAGGGCGAGCAGTACGTC. As protein: CASSQVRSGGRTEGEQYV.

This clonotype is large by share. The size of this beta chain means little, since it is a stray read in a library made for alpha chains. V gene TRBV20-1 combines with J gene TRBJ2-1, with TRBD2 matching over 7 bases. Germline lookup yields CDR1 DFQATT and CDR2 SNEGSKA (reference sequence). The CDR3 is 14 residues long. Losses at the gene ends were 0 bases for V and 10 bases for J; bases not matched to a gene: 9. CDR3 DNA: TGCAGTGCTAGAGACGCTAGCGGAGGCGGGGAGCAGTTCTTC. Amino acid sequence: CSARDASGGGEQFF.

This clonotype was counted many times. This beta chain turned up in a library designed for alpha chains; as an off-target read, its abundance says little. V gene TRBV10-2 combines with J gene TRBJ1-2; 7 positions match TRBD1. The CDR3 is 14 residues long. Germline V lookup: CDR1 WSHSY, CDR2 SAAADI. After removal of 6 bases from V and 7 bases from J, the junction contained 11 bases not matched to a gene. CDR3 nucleotide sequence: TGCGCCAGCAGCTTAACAGGGGCGGTTGGTGGCTACACCTTC. Protein: CASSLTGAVGGYTF.

This clonotype has a count of ten or more. Found in a library prepared for alpha chains, this beta chain is an off-target read, and its abundance has little meaning. The rearrangement joins TRBV6-2 or TRBV6-3 to TRBJ1-2, with D tentatively TRBD1 (6 bases). Germline V gene data show CDR1 as MNHEY and CDR2 as SVGEGT. The CDR3 runs to 14 residues. Trimming pared 6 bases from V and 2 bases from J, leaving 13 bases between. CDR3 DNA sequence: TGTGCCAGCAGACAGGGAGTGGGGAACTATGGCTACACCTTC. Residues: CASRQGVGNYGYTF.

This clonotype was seen many times. Because this beta chain is a stray read in a library intended to capture alpha chains, its abundance should not be given much weight. The chain recombines TRBV3-1 with TRBJ2-3; 9 bases map to TRBD2. V shed 3 bases, J shed 5 bases, and the junction held 6 bases outside the gene matches. There are 15 residues in the CDR3. Germline V lookup: CDR1 LGHDT, CDR2 YNNKEL (reference sequence). The CDR3 coding sequence is TGTGCCAGCAGCCATCTAGCGGGGAGGGTAGATACGCAGTATTTT. The encoded protein is CASSHLAGRVDTQYF.